This record concerns one T cell receptor (beta chain) sequence. Its antigen is unknown. Constant-segment primers and 5'RACE yielded cDNA libraries for TCR alpha and TCR beta, each carrying sample barcodes and UMIs. Each CDR3 protein is one row after TCRdb ran MiXCR on the 5' RACE reads. The sample carries tens of thousands of distinct CDR3 sequences, over 15% recorded once. This sample was included in a study of T-cell memory formation after mild COVID-19. General study points: Those CD4+ clones that contracted were mainly in CM and EM (CD8+ ones in EMRA). Certain responding clones were present in pre-infection memory, suggesting participation of cross-reactive memory.

The CDR3 is made up of 14 amino acids. The V end lost 5 bases, the J end lost 4 bases, and 14 bases lay between the germline ends. The chain links TRBV12-3 or TRBV12-4 to TRBJ1-1, with D perhaps matching TRBD1 (6 bases). The receptor was isolated from an adult woman who had mild COVID-19 (a few samples of this study predate the infection). Cell type and time point are not known. The sample comprised PBMCs or a T cell subset sorted from them (not recorded which). In DNA form, the CDR3 reads TGTGCCAGCAGTCGGGGGCGATTGGGCACTGAAGCTTTCTTT. Its translation: CASSRGRLGTEAFF.